This T cell receptor beta chain was profiled in a study of T cells after yellow fever vaccination. The sample holds a few counts of this clonotype. No antigen is known for it. The study's findings and limits: Contamination by abundant bulk-population clonotypes could be present in FACS-sorted repertoires.

MiXCR was run by TCRdb on the 5' RACE reads, yielding one entry per CDR3 protein. The profile shows hundreds of thousands of distinct CDR3 sequences, approximately 13% of them singletons. CDR1 MNHEY and CDR2 SMNVEV come from the germline V gene (reference sequence). Trimming removed 8 bases from V and 1 base from J, with 9 bases in between. CDR3 length: 12 amino acids. V usage is TRBV27 and J usage is TRBJ2-7; D remains ambiguous. Material: PBMCs, obtained on the day of the yellow fever booster vaccination. This clonotype was obtained from a man aged 25 to 40 who received the YFV17D yellow fever vaccine. The CDR3 region is CASGPGSYEQYF. The CDR3 nucleotides read TGTGCCAGCGGACCAGGATCCTACGAGCAGTACTTC.